These 24 T cell receptor beta chains were all obtained from the same sample, sequenced in a study of T cell changes during pregnancy in multiple sclerosis. Sequenced by immunoSEQ multiplex PCR; TCRdb stores in-frame clones only, minus some. The profile shows 60,000 or so clones, 75% to 90% of them singletons. This material consisted of peripheral blood, taken in the first trimester of pregnancy. The receptors come from a female donor in good health, enrolled as a control in a pregnancy study.

In this sample, this clone turned up once. This chain links TRBV7-2 with TRBJ2-1; possible D gene TRBD2, 5 bases. The V end was cut by 1 base, the J end by 4 bases, with 8 bases between. The CDR3 consists of 14 residues. Germline values: CDR1 SGHTA, CDR2 FQGNSA. CDR3 protein: CASSLGGFYNEQFF. CDR3 bases: TGTGCCAGCAGCTTAGGAGGGTTTTACAATGAGCAGTTCTTC.

This rearrangement joins TRBV19 to TRBJ1-4; D unresolved. V dropped 3 bases and J dropped 5 bases, with 13 bases sitting between them. The length of the CDR3 is 15 residues. The germline gives CDR1 LNHDA, CDR2 SQIVND (reference sequence). CDR3 in DNA: TGTGCCAGTAGTATCGGGGAAGTGGGGAATGAAAAACTGTTTTTT. Translated: CASSIGEVGNEKLFF.

CDR3 sequence: CASAKTGSSYNEQFF. The DNA of the CDR3 is TGTGCCAGCGCAAAAACGGGATCCTCCTACAATGAGCAGTTCTTC. This chain links TRBV9 with TRBJ2-1; possibly TRBD2 for D (5 bases). CDR3 length equals 15 residues. Trimming shortened V by 7 bases and J by 0 bases, and 14 bases separated the two germline ends. Germline V gives CDR1 SGDLS, CDR2 YYNGEE.

The genes are TRBV12-5 and TRBJ2-7, with 7 bases aligning to TRBD2. The germline V gene encodes CDR1 LGHNT and CDR2 FRNRAP. V lost 4 bases, J lost 6 bases, and 6 bases stayed unmatched. The CDR3 has 13 residues. As DNA, the CDR3 is TGTGCTAGTGGTTGGGGGGGAAGGACCGAGCAGTACTTC. Translation gives CASGWGGRTEQYF.

The chain is built from TRBV4-2 and TRBJ2-7; possible D gene TRBD2, 5 bases. The germline CDR1 and CDR2 sequences are LGHNA and YNFKEQ. The CDR3 runs to 14 residues. V was shortened by 0 bases and J by 2 bases, with 8 bases between the two germline ends. The CDR3 DNA is TGTGCCAGCAGCCAAGATGCGGGCCCCTACGAGCAGTACTTC. This gives the protein CASSQDAGPYEQYF.

The CDR3 spells CASSLGLAGGGTYEQYF. DNA of the CDR3: TGCGCCAGCAGCTTGGGGCTAGCGGGGGGGGGAACCTACGAGCAGTACTTC. The genes are TRBV5-1 and TRBJ2-7; 12 positions agree with TRBD2. Germline CDR1 SGHRS, CDR2 YFSETQ. This CDR3 has 17 amino acids. The V gene end was trimmed by 0 bases and the J gene end by 2 bases; junction bases not matched to a gene: 6. Complete variable domain (other parts from reference TRBV5-1 and TRBJ2-7): KAGVTQTPRYLIKTRGQQVTLSCSPISGHRSVSWYQQTPGQGLQFLFEYFSETQRNKGNFPGRFSGRQFSNSRSEMNVSTLELGDSALYLCASSLGLAGGGTYEQYFGPGTRLTVT.

This rearrangement joins TRBV4-1 to TRBJ2-3, with 11 bases fitting TRBD2. Germline-derived CDR1 and CDR2 are MGHRA and YSYEKL. The CDR3 is 17 residues long. V shed 1 base and J 4 bases; nucleotides not matched to a gene: 7. CDR3 nucleotide sequence: TGCGCCAGCAGCCAAGGCGGGACTAGCGGTCGGGCAGATACGCAGTATTTT. This translates into CASSQGGTSGRADTQYF.

The chain has TRBV7-6 and TRBJ1-3; unclear D gene. V was pared by 5 bases and J by 0 bases, with 11 bases between. The length of the CDR3 is 15 residues. Germline V gene lookup returns CDR1 SGHVS and CDR2 FNYEAQ. For the CDR3, the DNA is TGTGCCAGCAGCCCTGGGCCGCTCTCTGGAAACACCATATATTTT. Encoded protein: CASSPGPLSGNTIYF. Complete variable domain (other parts from reference TRBV7-6 and TRBJ1-3): GAGVSQSPRYKVTKRGQDVALRCDPISGHVSLYWYRQALGQGPEFLTYFNYEAQQDKSGLPNDRFSAERPEGSISTLTIQRTEQRDSAMYRCASSPGPLSGNTIYFGEGSWLTVV.

The chain recombines TRBV4-3 with TRBJ2-7, with D tentatively TRBD2 (6 bases). The CDR3 contains 15 residues. Trimming took off 4 bases at V and 2 bases at J, with 15 bases between the two ends. In germline, CDR1 is LGHNA, CDR2 YSLEER. DNA for the CDR3: TGCGCCAGCAGCCCGGGAGATCACGTGGCCTACGAGCAGTACTTC. Protein sequence: CASSPGDHVAYEQYF.

This chain uses TRBV6-5 with TRBJ1-6, with D maybe TRBD1 (6 bases). V was cut by 5 bases and J by 8 bases, with 16 bases left in between. The CDR3 loop spans 15 amino acids. In germline, CDR1 is MNHEY, CDR2 SVGAGI. CDR3 protein: CASSTSGTSYSPLHF. The CDR3 region has the DNA TGTGCCAGCAGTACCTCCGGGACATCCTATTCACCCCTCCACTTT.

This chain uses TRBV7-3 with TRBJ2-5; a possible D gene is TRBD1 (6 bases). The germline CDR1 and CDR2 sequences are SGHTA and FQGTGA. The CDR3 sequence is 15 residues long. Deletions cut 2 bases from V and 5 bases from J, with 15 bases between. CDR3 sequence: CASSLWSGDVETQYF. CDR3 bases: TGTGCCAGCAGCTTATGGTCAGGGGATGTGGAGACCCAGTACTTC.

The chain uses TRBV6-1 and TRBJ2-2, with D maybe TRBD1 (5 bases). Germline CDR1 MNHNS, CDR2 SASEGT. V was trimmed by 4 bases and J by 10 bases, leaving 16 bases between them. The CDR3 is 14 residues long. CDR3 in amino acids: CASSAQWTGQELFF. The CDR3 coding sequence is TGTGCCAGCAGTGCCCAATGGACCGGACAGGAGCTGTTTTTT.

The chain has TRBV5-6 and TRBJ2-2; 8 bases line up with TRBD2. CDR3 size: 15 residues. Germline loops: CDR1 SGHDT, CDR2 YYEEEE. The junction had 2 bases not matched to a gene; V was cut back by 3 bases and J by 1 base. This CDR3 is CASSSLAENTGELFF. The CDR3, as DNA: TGTGCCAGCAGCTCACTAGCGGAGAACACCGGGGAGCTGTTTTTT.

V usage is TRBV12-2 and J usage is TRBJ1-2; TRBD1 reflects the table's D call only, with no check against the DNA. TRBV12-2 is flagged as a pseudogene. The CDR3 extends over 15 amino acids. The DNA for the CDR3 is TGTGCAAGTCGCTTAGCGAACAGGGTCGATTATGGCTACACCTTC. Its translation: CASRLANRVDYGYTF.

The rearrangement links TRBV25-1 to TRBJ2-5; maybe TRBD2 (6 bases). The V gene's germline CDR1 is MGHDK and CDR2 SYGVNS. The CDR3 extends over 18 amino acids. The V and J ends lost 1 base and 1 base respectively, with 19 bases between them. The DNA for the CDR3 is TGTGCCAGCAGTGAATTATTTGCGCACACGCGGGGCCAAGAGACCCAGTACTTC. Amino acids: CASSELFAHTRGQETQYF.

J is TRBJ2-5 and V is TRBV4-1; tentative D call: TRBD2 (5 bases). Trimming stripped 4 bases from V and 3 bases from J, with 15 bases between. The germline gives CDR1 MGHRA, CDR2 YSYEKL. The CDR3 runs 15 residues. This chain's CDR3 is CASSLNPAREETQYF. The CDR3 region has the DNA TGCGCCAGCAGCCTTAATCCGGCGCGGGAAGAGACCCAGTACTTC.

The chain joins TRBV7-3 to TRBJ2-1, with 9 bases fitting TRBD1. The CDR3 spans 16 residues. CDR1 SGHTA and CDR2 FQGTGA come from the germline V gene. V shed 0 bases and J 7 bases; nucleotides not matched to a gene: 7. DNA for the CDR3: TGTGCCAGCAGCTTAACGTTAGGACAGGGGAGGAATGAGCAGTTCTTC. This sequence encodes CASSLTLGQGRNEQFF.

This chain connects TRBV4-3 to TRBJ2-2; 9 bases agree with TRBD1. The V gene end was trimmed by 3 bases and the J gene end by 3 bases; junction bases not matched to a gene: 5. Germline V lookup: CDR1 LGHNA, CDR2 YSLEER. The CDR3 runs 16 residues. The chain's CDR3 is CASSQKTGGDTGELFF. CDR3 sequence (DNA): TGCGCCAGCAGCCAGAAAACAGGGGGCGACACCGGGGAGCTGTTTTTT.

This sequence joins TRBV9 and TRBJ2-2; D is perhaps TRBD1 (6 bases). Germline assignment: CDR1 SGDLS and CDR2 YYNGEE. V lost 3 bases and J 4 bases, leaving 19 bases between the germline ends. The CDR3 has 17 amino acids. The CDR3 sequence is CASSAPLTGLATGELFF. The CDR3 DNA follows: TGTGCCAGCAGCGCCCCCCTCACAGGGCTCGCCACCGGGGAGCTGTTTTTT.

This chain uses TRBV30 with TRBJ2-2; D might be TRBD1 (5 bases). CDR1 is GTSNPN, CDR2 SVGIG, per germline (reference sequence). The CDR3 sequence is 11 residues long. V lost 2 bases to trimming and J lost 7 bases, with 5 bases between them. In nucleotides, the CDR3 is TGTGCCTGGAGTAGGGGCGGGGAGCTGTTTTTT. It encodes CAWSRGGELFF.

V is TRBV6-5 and J is TRBJ1-5; a possible D gene is TRBD1 (6 bases). The CDR3 spans 13 residues. V was trimmed by 9 bases and J by 6 bases, leaving 15 bases between them. Germline V gene sequence: CDR1 MNHEY, CDR2 SVGAGI. The CDR3 reads CASTTGQGQPQHF. In DNA form, the CDR3 reads TGTGCCAGTACTACAGGGCAAGGTCAGCCCCAGCATTTT.

This chain joins TRBV5-6 and TRBJ1-1; no definite D call. The CDR3 has 16 amino acids. From germline, CDR1 is SGHDT and CDR2 YYEEEE. V gave up 5 bases and J gave up 1 base, with 18 bases separating them. The CDR3 loop reads CASSSAGRLKNTEAFF. Here the CDR3 DNA reads TGTGCCAGCAGTTCCGCCGGGAGATTAAAGAACACTGAAGCTTTCTTT. Full variable domain (remainder filled in from reference TRBV5-6 and TRBJ1-1): DAGVTQSPTHLIKTRGQQVTLRCSPKSGHDTVSWYQQALGQGPQFIFQYYEEEERQRGNFPDRFSGHQFPNYSSELNVNALLLGDSALYLCASSSAGRLKNTEAFFGQGTRLTVV.

V and J are TRBV2 and TRBJ2-7; 9 positions match TRBD1. This CDR3 is built from 15 residues. Germline CDR1 SNHLY, CDR2 FYNNEI. The junction had 8 bases not matched to a gene; V was cut back by 6 bases and J by 2 bases. Here the CDR3 reads CASRQGQGPTYEQYF. The CDR3, as DNA: TGTGCCAGCAGACAAGGACAGGGGCCAACCTACGAGCAGTACTTC.

The chain links TRBV6-6 to TRBJ2-7, with 9 bases identical to TRBD1. The junction had 7 bases not matched to a gene; V was cut back by 4 bases and J by 6 bases. The CDR3 totals 14 residues. Germline CDR1 is MNHNY and CDR2 is SVGAGI (reference sequence). CDR3 coding DNA: TGTGCCAGCAGTTGGGCGACAGGGGGAACCGAGCAGTACTTC. Encoded protein: CASSWATGGTEQYF.